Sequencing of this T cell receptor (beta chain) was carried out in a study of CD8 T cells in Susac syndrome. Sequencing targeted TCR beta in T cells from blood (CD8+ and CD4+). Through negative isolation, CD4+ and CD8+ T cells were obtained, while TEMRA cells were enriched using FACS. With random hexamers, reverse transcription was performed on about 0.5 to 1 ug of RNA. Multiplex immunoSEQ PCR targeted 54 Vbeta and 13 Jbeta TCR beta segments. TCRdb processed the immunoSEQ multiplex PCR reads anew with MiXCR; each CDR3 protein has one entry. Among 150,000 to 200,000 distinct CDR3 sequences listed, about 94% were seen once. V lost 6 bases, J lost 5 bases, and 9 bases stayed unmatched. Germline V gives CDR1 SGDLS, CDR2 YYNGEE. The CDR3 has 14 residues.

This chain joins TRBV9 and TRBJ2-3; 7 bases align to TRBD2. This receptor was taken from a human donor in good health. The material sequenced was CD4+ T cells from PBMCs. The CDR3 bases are TGTGCCAGCACCCCTAGCGGTCATAGAGATACGCAGTATTTT. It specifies CASTPSGHRDTQYF.